This T cell receptor (beta chain) was sequenced for a study of patients and donors after allogeneic stem cell transplantation. This clonotype turned up a few times. TCRdb itself ran the RT-PCR reads through MiXCR, one entry per CDR3 protein. The sample holds 900,000 to 1,000,000 distinct CDR3 sequences, roughly 18% seen once. The V gene's germline CDR1 is MNHEY and CDR2 SVGEGT. Trimming took 10 bases from V and 4 from J, leaving 22 bases between them. The CDR3 contains 15 residues. V usage is TRBV6-2 or TRBV6-3 and J usage is TRBJ1-2; D gene unclear. The sequence was obtained from a human donor who was either an allogeneic HSCT recipient or a stem cell or donor lymphocyte infusion donor (not recorded which). It is not recorded whose cells these are; they may come from a transplant donor. The sequenced material came from blood, either unsorted or a sorted T cell fraction (not recorded which). This CDR3 reads CATRLTDSPLYGYTF. The DNA for the CDR3 is TGTGCCACCCGATTGACCGATTCGCCCCTCTATGGCTACACCTTC.